Each of the 10 T cell receptor beta chains below was sequenced from the same sample in a study of human T cells and chemical hapten exposure. Time point defined: patch test 3, about 24 weeks after DPC sensitization. The treatment here: therapeutic diphenylcyclopropenone sensitization with weekly scalp DPC. Each CDR3 protein gets one entry after TCRdb re-called the RACE reads with MiXCR. The sample carries 82,000 or so distinct CDR3 sequences, approximately 12% recorded once. The sequencing used whole blood, collected in connection with sensitization to the hapten diphenylcyclopropenone (DPC). The receptors come from a woman between 50 and 59 years old with alopecia areata. Some clones in this sample may be carry-over from other donors' samples.

This clonotype was picked up many times. This chain's CDR3 is CASSPGGQGRSYEQYF. As DNA, the CDR3 is TGTGCCAGCAGCCCAGGAGGGCAGGGAAGGAGCTACGAGCAGTACTTC. The chain couples TRBV14 to TRBJ2-7, with D perhaps TRBD2 (6 bases). V was clipped by 4 bases and J by 3 bases, with 19 bases between them. This CDR3 region has 16 residues. CDR1 SGHDN and CDR2 FVKESK come from the germline V gene.

This clonotype was seen many times. The chain is built from TRBV29-1 and TRBJ1-1; possibly TRBD1 for D (5 bases). Trimming took 7 bases from V and 0 from J, leaving 9 bases between them. The CDR3 has 12 amino acids. The germline V gene has CDR1 SQVTM and CDR2 ANQGSEA. CDR3 nucleotide sequence: TGCAGCGCCCGGGACCTGAACACTGAAGCTTTCTTT. Protein sequence: CSARDLNTEAFF. The whole variable domain, filled in from reference TRBV29-1 and TRBJ1-1, reads SAVISQKPSRDICQRGTSLTIQCQVDSQVTMMFWYRQQPGQSLTLIATANQGSEATYESGFVIDKFPISRPNLTFSTLTVSNMSPEDSSIYLCSARDLNTEAFFGQGTRLTVV.

Ten or more counts support this clonotype. The chain carries TRBV20-1 and TRBJ2-7, with 7 bases that match TRBD1. V lost 1 base and J lost 1; bases outside the gene matches: 7. The germline gives CDR1 DFQATT, CDR2 SNEGSKA (reference sequence). This CDR3 contains 15 residues. CDR3 in amino acids: CSARGQGAWSYEQYF. CDR3 DNA: TGCAGTGCTAGAGGACAGGGTGCCTGGTCCTACGAGCAGTACTTC.

The chain combines TRBV29-1 with TRBJ1-1, with 7 bases fitting TRBD1. Germline CDR1 reads SQVTM; CDR2 reads ANQGSEA. CDR3 length equals 15 residues. The ends lost 3 bases at V and 5 bases at J; junction bases unmatched: 12. The CDR3 here is CSVEGSSTGATEAFF. The DNA of the CDR3 is TGCAGCGTTGAGGGCTCGAGCACAGGGGCGACTGAAGCTTTCTTT.

J is TRBJ1-4 and V is TRBV6-6, with D possibly being TRBD1 (5 bases). CDR3 length: 12 amino acids. In germline, CDR1 is MNHNY, CDR2 SVGAGI (reference sequence). Between the trimmed V and J ends, which lost 2 bases and 16 bases, there was a span of 14 bases. The CDR3 protein is CASSYTERGKFF. The CDR3 region has the DNA TGTGCCAGCAGTTACACCGAACGGGGCAAGTTTTTT.

The V gene is TRBV7-2, the J gene TRBJ2-3, with 8 bases aligning to TRBD2. There are 14 residues in the CDR3. The germline V gene has CDR1 SGHTA and CDR2 FQGNSA. V lost 5 bases and J lost 4; bases outside the gene matches: 5. The CDR3: CASSEAGVADTQYF. The CDR3 DNA reads as TGTGCCAGCAGCGAAGCGGGAGTAGCAGATACGCAGTATTTT. The whole variable domain, filled in from reference TRBV7-2 and TRBJ2-3, reads GAGVSQSPSNKVTEKGKDVELRCDPISGHTALYWYRQSLGQGLEFLIYFQGNSAPDKSGLPSDRFSAERTGGSVSTLTIQRTQQEDSAVYLCASSEAGVADTQYFGPGTRLTVL.

The table lists this clonotype with a few counts. This chain connects TRBV7-6 to TRBJ2-1, with D hard to call. Germline values: CDR1 SGHVS, CDR2 FNYEAQ. The CDR3 is made up of 16 amino acids. V was pared by 2 bases and J by 0 bases, with 11 bases between. The CDR3 region is CASSLNPASSYNEQFF. The CDR3 DNA reads as TGTGCCAGCAGCTTAAACCCCGCAAGCTCCTACAATGAGCAGTTCTTC.

This clonotype was found a few times. The V and J genes are TRBV18 and TRBJ1-1; no definite D call. Trimming left V 8 bases short and J 6 bases short, with 22 bases between. CDR1 and CDR2 (germline): KGHSH, LQKENI. The CDR3 runs to 15 residues. The CDR3 nucleotides are TGTGCCAGCCCGGAGGGTAGACCTCTTCGGCCTGAAGCTTTCTTT. Translated: CASPEGRPLRPEAFF. Filled out from reference TRBV18 and TRBJ1-1, the complete variable domain reads NAGVMQNPRHLVRRRGQEARLRCSPMKGHSHVYWYRQLPEEGLKFMVYLQKENIIDESGMPKERFSAEFPKEGPSILRIQQVVRGDSAAYFCASPEGRPLRPEAFFGQGTRLTVV.

Ten or more counts support this clonotype. V and J are TRBV7-2 and TRBJ2-7; weak D call: TRBD2 (5 bases). This CDR3 region has 15 residues. Trimming stripped 2 bases from V and 3 bases from J, with 14 bases between. Germline loops: CDR1 SGHTA, CDR2 FQGNSA. CDR3 sequence: CASSLSLGDYYEQYF. The DNA for the CDR3 is TGTGCCAGCAGCTTATCCTTGGGAGACTACTACGAGCAGTACTTC.

Only a few counts were recorded for this clonotype. This chain joins TRBV29-1 and TRBJ1-1; D is ambiguous. The CDR3 totals 12 residues. V was clipped by 6 bases and J by 6 bases, with 14 bases between them. Germline CDR1 and CDR2: SQVTM and ANQGSEA. The CDR3 bases are TGCAGCGTGCAAAATCAGTGGGCTGAAGCTTTCTTT. Amino acids: CSVQNQWAEAFF.